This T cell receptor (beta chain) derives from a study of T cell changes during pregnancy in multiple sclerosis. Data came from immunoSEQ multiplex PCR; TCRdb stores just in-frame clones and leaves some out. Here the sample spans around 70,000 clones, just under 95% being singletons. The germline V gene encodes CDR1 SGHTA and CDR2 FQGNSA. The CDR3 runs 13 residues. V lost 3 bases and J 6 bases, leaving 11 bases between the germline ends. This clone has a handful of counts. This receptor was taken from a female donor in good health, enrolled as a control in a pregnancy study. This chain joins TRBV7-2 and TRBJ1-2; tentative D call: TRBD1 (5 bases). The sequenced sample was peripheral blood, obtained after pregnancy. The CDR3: CASSLGRVDGYTF. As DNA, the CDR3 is TGTGCCAGCAGCTTGGGCAGGGTTGATGGCTACACCTTC.